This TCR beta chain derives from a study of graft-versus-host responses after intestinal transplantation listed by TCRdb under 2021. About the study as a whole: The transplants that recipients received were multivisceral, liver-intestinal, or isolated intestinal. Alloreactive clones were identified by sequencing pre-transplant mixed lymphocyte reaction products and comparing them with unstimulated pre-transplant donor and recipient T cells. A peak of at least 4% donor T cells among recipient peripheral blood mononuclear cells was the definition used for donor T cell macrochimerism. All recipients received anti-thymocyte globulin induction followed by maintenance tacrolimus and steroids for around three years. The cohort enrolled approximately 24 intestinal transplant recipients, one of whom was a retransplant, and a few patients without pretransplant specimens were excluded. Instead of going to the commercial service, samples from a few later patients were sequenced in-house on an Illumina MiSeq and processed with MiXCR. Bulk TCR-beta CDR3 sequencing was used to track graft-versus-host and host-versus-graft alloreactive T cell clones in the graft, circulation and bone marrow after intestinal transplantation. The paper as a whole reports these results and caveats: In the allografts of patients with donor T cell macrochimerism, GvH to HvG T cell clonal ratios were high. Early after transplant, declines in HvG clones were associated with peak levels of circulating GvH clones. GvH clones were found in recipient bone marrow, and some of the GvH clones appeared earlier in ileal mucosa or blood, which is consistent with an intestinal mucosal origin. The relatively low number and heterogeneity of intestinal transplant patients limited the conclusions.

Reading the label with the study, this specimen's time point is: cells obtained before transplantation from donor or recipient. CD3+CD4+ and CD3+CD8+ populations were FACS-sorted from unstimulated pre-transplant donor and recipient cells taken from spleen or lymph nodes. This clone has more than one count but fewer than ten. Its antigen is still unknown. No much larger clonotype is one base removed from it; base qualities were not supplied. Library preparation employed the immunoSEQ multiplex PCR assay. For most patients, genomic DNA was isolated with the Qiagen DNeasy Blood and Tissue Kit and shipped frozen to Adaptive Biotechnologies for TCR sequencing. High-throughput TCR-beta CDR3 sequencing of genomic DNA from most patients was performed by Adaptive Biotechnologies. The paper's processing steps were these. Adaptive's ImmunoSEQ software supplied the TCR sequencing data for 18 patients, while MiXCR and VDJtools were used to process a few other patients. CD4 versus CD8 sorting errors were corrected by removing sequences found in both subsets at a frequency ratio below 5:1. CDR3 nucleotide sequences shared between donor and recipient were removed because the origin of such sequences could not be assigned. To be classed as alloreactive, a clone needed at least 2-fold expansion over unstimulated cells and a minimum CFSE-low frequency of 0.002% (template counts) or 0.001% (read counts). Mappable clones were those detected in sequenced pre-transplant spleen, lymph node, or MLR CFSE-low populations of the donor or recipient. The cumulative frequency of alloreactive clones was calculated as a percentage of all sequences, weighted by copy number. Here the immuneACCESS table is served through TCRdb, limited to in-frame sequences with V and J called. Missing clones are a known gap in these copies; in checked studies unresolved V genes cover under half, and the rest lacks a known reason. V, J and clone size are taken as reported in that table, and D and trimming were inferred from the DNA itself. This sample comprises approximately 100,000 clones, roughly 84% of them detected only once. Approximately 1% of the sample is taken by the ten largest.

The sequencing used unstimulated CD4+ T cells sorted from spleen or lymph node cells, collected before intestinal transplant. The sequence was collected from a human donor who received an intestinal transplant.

The DNA is as follows: TGTGCCAGCAGTTCGGGGGAGGGAATCACCTACGAGCAGTACTTC. Its coded protein is CASSSGEGITYEQYF. The sequence links TRBV27 to TRBJ2-7; TRBD2 agrees with 7 junctional bases. Trimming accounts for 4 bases at V and 2 bases at J, while the number of junction bases matched to no gene is 8. According to the germline V gene (reference sequence), CDR1 reads MNHEY and CDR2 reads SMNVEV. From cysteine to phenylalanine, the CDR3 is 15 amino acids long. Of all the DNA, just the CDR3 is kept, 45 bases in frame from base 1.